The next 9 T cell receptor beta chains were all read from a single sample in a study of a mutant IDH1 vaccine in newly diagnosed glioma (dated by TCRdb to the early 2020s). Their antigens are not known. The library was obtained by the immunoSEQ multiplex PCR assay. This is the immuneACCESS table as TCRdb keeps it, with only in-frame sequences that have V and J called. A part of the clones is gone; compared with another copy, unresolved V genes explain less than half, and the rest is unexplained. Present in this sample are some 31,000 clones, 65% to 85% of which were seen just once. The top ten constitute roughly 8% of the sample. This specimen's time point label, interpreted: week 23, last vaccination. Every vaccine dose consisted of 300 ug of a 20-mer mutant IDH1 peptide in Montanide, administered subcutaneously together with topical imiquimod. The sample in question was PBMCs, obtained from a glioma patient whose treatment included an IDH1 peptide vaccine. The source of these receptors is a woman under 30 with glioma.

This clone was seen once. The chain combines TRBV5-1 with TRBJ2-1; D is ambiguous. The CDR3 has 16 residues. Trimming left V 1 base short and J 0 bases short, with 11 bases between. CDR1 SGHRS and CDR2 YFSETQ come from the germline V gene. CDR3 nucleotide sequence: TGCGCCAGCAGCTTGTCCTTACACCCCTCCTACAATGAGCAGTTCTTC. Protein: CASSLSLHPSYNEQFF.

This clone has only a few counts. The chain joins TRBV2 to TRBJ2-7, with 7 bases lining up with TRBD1. The CDR3 has 14 amino acids. CDR1 is SNHLY and CDR2 is FYNNEI in the germline V gene. V lost 5 bases and J lost 2; bases outside the gene matches: 6. The CDR3 spells CASSRQGSTYEQYF. The CDR3 DNA follows: TGTGCCAGCAGTCGACAGGGTAGCACCTACGAGCAGTACTTC.

J is TRBJ1-4 and V is TRBV28; D unresolved. There are 11 residues in the CDR3. V lost 6 bases and J 4 bases, leaving 3 bases between the germline ends. Germline-derived CDR1 and CDR2 are MDHEN and SYDVKM. CDR3 nucleotide sequence: TGTGCCAGCAGCGTTAATGAAAAACTGTTTTTT. This codes for CASSVNEKLFF.

The chain employs TRBV5-4 and TRBJ2-3; 9 positions match TRBD1. Losses at the gene ends were 4 bases for V and 4 bases for J; bases not matched to a gene: 10. Germline V CDR1 and CDR2: SGHNT, YYREEE (reference sequence). The CDR3 is 16 amino acids. The CDR3 loop is CASSDRDREPPDTQYF. DNA of the CDR3: TGTGCCAGCAGCGACCGGGACAGGGAACCTCCAGATACGCAGTATTTT. Filled out from reference TRBV5-4 and TRBJ2-3, the complete variable domain reads ETGVTQSPTHLIKTRGQQVTLRCSSQSGHNTVSWYQQALGQGPQFIFQYYREEENGRGNFPPRFSGLQFPNYSSELNVNALELDDSALYLCASSDRDREPPDTQYFGPGTRLTVL.

This sequence joins TRBV28 and TRBJ2-5; D not certain. The germline V gene has CDR1 MDHEN and CDR2 SYDVKM. The ends were cut back, 6 bases at V and 3 bases at J, with 8 bases in the middle. CDR3 length: 12 residues. The CDR3 spells CASRHQKETQYF. CDR3 DNA: TGTGCCAGCAGACACCAGAAAGAGACCCAGTACTTC.

This chain connects TRBV7-8 to TRBJ2-5; 8 nucleotides match TRBD2. V lost 1 base and J lost 0; bases outside the gene matches: 4. The CDR3 covers 16 residues. The germline V gene has CDR1 SGHVS and CDR2 FQNEAQ. CDR3 protein: CASSLGGGGYQETQYF. CDR3 DNA: TGTGCCAGCAGCTTAGGTGGCGGGGGGTACCAAGAGACCCAGTACTTC.

The V call is TRBV9, the J call TRBJ2-7; possible D gene TRBD2, 5 bases. The CDR3 consists of 15 residues. V shed 5 bases and J shed 2 bases, with 17 bases lying between them. The germline V gene has CDR1 SGDLS and CDR2 YYNGEE. The CDR3 nucleotides read TGTGCCAGCAGTCCTACCTTCGGCGGGCCCTACGAGCAGTACTTC. Translation: CASSPTFGGPYEQYF.

The rearrangement uses TRBV4-1 and TRBJ1-4; 9 bases line up with TRBD1. The germline gives CDR1 MGHRA, CDR2 YSYEKL. V lost 0 bases and J lost 7; bases outside the gene matches: 9. The length of the CDR3 is 17 residues. CDR3 amino acids: CASSQDEQGALGEKLFF. The CDR3 coding sequence is TGCGCCAGCAGCCAAGATGAACAGGGGGCGCTGGGTGAAAAACTGTTTTTT.

Worth noting for this clone: The same CDR3 also results from other DNA sequences found in this sample. The genes are TRBV6-5 and TRBJ2-7; D uncertain. Germline CDR1 MNHEY, CDR2 SVGAGI. The CDR3 contains 13 residues. V was trimmed by 0 bases and J by 3 bases, leaving 6 bases between them. CDR3 residues: CASSYSSSYEQYF. The CDR3 bases are TGTGCCAGCAGTTACTCATCCAGCTACGAGCAGTACTTC.